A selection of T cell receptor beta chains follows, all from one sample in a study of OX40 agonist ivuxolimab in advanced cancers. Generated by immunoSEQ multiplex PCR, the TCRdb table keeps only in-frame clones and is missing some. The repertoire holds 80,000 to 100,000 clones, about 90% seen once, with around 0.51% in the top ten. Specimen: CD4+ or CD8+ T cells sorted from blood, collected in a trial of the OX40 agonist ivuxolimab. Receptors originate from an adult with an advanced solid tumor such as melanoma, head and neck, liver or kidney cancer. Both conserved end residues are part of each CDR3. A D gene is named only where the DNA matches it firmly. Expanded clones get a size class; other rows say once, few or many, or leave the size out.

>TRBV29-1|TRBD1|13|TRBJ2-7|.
CSVLGTGGNEQYF
TGCAGCGTCCTCGGGACAGGGGGGAACGAGCAGTACTTC
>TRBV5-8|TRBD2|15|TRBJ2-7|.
CASSPGLGTIYEQYF
TGTGCCAGCAGCCCAGGGTTGGGGACTATCTACGAGCAGTACTTC
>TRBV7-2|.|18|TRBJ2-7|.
CASSLEVLAGFGSYEQYF
TGTGCCAGCAGCTTAGAGGTCCTCGCGGGATTCGGCTCCTACGAGCAGTACTTC
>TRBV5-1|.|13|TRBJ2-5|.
CASSLDREETQYF
TGCGCCAGCAGCTTGGACAGGGAAGAGACCCAGTACTTC
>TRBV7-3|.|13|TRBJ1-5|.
CASSLTSNQPQHF
TGTGCCAGCAGCTTAACTAGCAATCAGCCCCAGCATTTT
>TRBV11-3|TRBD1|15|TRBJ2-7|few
CASSILTGAVYEQYF
TGTGCCAGCAGCATACTGACAGGGGCGGTCTACGAGCAGTACTTC
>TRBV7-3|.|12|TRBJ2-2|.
CASSLTTGELFF
TGTGCCAGCAGCTTAACCACCGGGGAGCTGTTTTTT
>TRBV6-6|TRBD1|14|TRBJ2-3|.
CASSLLGQRDTQYF
TGTGCCAGCAGCCTCCTGGGACAGCGAGATACGCAGTATTTT
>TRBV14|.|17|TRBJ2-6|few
CASSQVGRTSGANVLTF
TGTGCCAGCAGCCAAGTCGGACGGACCTCTGGGGCCAACGTCCTGACTTTC
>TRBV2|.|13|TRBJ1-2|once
CASKNRQSYGYTF
TGTGCCAGCAAGAACCGACAGTCTTATGGCTACACCTTC
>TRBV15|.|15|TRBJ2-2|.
CATSRGGGGGSKLFF
TGTGCCACCAGCAGAGGGGGGGGCGGCGGGAGTAAGCTGTTTTTT
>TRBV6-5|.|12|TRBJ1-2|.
CASSHYGYGYTF
TGTGCCAGCAGCCACTACGGCTATGGCTACACCTTC
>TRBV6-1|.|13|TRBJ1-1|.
CASKRELNTEAFF
TGTGCCAGCAAACGTGAGCTGAACACTGAAGCTTTCTTT